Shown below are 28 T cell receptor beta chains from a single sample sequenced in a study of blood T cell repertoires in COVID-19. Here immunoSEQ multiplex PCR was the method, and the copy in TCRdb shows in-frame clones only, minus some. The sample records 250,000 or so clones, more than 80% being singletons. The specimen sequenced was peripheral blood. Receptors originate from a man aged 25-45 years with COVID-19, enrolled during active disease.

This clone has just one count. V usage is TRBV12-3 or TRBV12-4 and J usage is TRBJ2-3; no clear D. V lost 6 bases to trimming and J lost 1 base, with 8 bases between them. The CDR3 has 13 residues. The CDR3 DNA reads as TGTGCCAGCAGACGTACAGGCACAGATACGCAGTATTTT. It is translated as CASRRTGTDTQYF.

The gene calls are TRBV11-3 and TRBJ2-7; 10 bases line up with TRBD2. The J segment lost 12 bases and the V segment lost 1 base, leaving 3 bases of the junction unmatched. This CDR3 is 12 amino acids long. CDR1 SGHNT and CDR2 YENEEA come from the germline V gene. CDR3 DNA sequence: TGTGCCAGCAGCTTAGGTAGCGGGGGGCCGTACTTC. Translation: CASSLGSGGPYF.

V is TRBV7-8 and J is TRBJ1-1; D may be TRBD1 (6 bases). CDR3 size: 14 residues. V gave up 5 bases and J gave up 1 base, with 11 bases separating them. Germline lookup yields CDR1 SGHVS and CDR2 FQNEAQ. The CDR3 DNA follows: TGTGCCAGCAGCCCGGGACATTCGAACACTGAAGCTTTCTTT. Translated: CASSPGHSNTEAFF.

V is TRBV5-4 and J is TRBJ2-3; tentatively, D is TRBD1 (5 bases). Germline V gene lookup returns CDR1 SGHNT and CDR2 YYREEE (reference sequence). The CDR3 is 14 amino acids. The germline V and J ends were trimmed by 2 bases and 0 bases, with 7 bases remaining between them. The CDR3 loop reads CASSFRQSTDTQYF. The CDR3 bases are TGTGCCAGCAGCTTTCGACAGAGCACAGATACGCAGTATTTT.

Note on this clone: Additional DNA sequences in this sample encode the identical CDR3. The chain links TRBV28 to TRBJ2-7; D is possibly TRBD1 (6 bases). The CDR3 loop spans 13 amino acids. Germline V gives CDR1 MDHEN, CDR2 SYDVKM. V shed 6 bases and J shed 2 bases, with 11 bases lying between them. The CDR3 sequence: CASRPGQTYEQYF. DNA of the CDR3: TGTGCCAGCAGGCCTGGACAGACCTACGAGCAGTACTTC.

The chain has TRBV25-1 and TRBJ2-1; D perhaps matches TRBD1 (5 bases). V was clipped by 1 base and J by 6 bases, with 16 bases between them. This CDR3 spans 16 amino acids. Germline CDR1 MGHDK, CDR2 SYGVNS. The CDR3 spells CASSEWMGRRGNEQFF. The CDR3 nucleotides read TGTGCCAGCAGTGAATGGATGGGGCGGCGTGGCAATGAGCAGTTCTTC.

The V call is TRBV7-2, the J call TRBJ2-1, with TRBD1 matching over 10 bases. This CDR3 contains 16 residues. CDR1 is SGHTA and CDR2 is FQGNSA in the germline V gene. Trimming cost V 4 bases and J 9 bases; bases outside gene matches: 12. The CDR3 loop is CASSSRSGTGVGEQFF. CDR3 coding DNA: TGTGCCAGCAGCTCACGAAGCGGGACAGGGGTCGGTGAGCAGTTCTTC.

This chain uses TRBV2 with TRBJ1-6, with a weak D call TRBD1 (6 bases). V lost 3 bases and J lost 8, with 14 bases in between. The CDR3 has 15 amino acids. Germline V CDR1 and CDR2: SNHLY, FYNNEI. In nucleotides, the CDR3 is TGTGCCAGCAGTGACCAGGGGATAGTTGATTCACCCCTCCACTTT. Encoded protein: CASSDQGIVDSPLHF.

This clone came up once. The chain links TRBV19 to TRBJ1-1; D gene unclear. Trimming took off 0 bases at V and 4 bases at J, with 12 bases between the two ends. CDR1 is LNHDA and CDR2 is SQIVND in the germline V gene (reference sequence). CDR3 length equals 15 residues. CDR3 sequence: CASSIDPARGTEAFF. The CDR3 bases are TGTGCCAGTAGTATAGATCCCGCTCGGGGCACTGAAGCTTTCTTT.

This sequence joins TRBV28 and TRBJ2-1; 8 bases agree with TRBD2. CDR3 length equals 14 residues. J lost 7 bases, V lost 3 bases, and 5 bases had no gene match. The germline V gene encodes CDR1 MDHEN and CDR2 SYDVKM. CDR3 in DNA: TGTGCCAGCAGTTTCGTGGGACTAGATAATGAGCAGTTCTTC. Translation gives CASSFVGLDNEQFF.

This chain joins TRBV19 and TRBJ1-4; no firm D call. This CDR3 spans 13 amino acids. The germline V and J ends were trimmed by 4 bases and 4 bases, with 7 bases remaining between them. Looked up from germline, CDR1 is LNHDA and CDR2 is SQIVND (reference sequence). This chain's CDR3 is CASSRSGNEKLFF. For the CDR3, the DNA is TGTGCCAGTAGTAGGTCGGGTAATGAAAAACTGTTTTTT. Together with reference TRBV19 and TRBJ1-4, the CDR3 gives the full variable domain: DGGITQSPKYLFRKEGQNVTLSCEQNLNHDAMYWYRQDPGQGLRLIYYSQIVNDFQKGDIAEGYSVSREKKESFPLTVTSAQKNPTAFYLCASSRSGNEKLFFGSGTQLSVL.

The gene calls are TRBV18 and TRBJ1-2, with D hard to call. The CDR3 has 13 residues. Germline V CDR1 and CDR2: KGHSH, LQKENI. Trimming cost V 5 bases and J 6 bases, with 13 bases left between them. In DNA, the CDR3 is TGTGCCAGCTCAAACCAGTCCTTTAATGGCTACACCTTC. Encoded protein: CASSNQSFNGYTF.

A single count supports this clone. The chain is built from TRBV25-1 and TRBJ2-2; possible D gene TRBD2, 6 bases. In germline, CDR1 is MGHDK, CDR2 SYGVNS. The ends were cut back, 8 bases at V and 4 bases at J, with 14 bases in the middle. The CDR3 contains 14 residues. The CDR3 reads CASSGVGSTGELFF. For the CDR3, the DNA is TGTGCCAGCTCGGGGGTGGGGAGCACCGGGGAGCTGTTTTTT.

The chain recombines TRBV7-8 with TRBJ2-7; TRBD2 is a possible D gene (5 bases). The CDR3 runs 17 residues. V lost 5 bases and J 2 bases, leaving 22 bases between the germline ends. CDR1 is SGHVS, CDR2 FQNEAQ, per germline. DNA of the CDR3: TGTGCCAGCAGCCCCACGCAACTAGGCCAGAGTACCTACGAGCAGTACTTC. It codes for CASSPTQLGQSTYEQYF.

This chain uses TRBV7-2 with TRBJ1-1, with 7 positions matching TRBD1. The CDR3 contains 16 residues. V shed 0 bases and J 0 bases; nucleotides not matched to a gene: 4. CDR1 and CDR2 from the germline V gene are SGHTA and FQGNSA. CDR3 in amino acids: CASSLAGTAMNTEAFF. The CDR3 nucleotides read TGTGCCAGCAGCTTAGCCGGGACAGCAATGAACACTGAAGCTTTCTTT.

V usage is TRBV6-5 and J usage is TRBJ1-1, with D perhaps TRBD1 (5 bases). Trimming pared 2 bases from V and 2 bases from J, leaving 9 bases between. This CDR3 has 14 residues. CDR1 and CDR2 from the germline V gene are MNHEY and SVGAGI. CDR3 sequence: CASSYGGENTEAFF. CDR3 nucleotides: TGTGCCAGCAGTTACGGGGGGGAAAACACTGAAGCTTTCTTT.

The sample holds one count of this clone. CDR3 sequence reads: CASSSPGTGGETQYF. CDR3 coding DNA: TGTGCCAGCAGCTCTCCCGGGACAGGAGGAGAGACCCAGTACTTC. This sequence joins TRBV5-4 and TRBJ2-5; 8 bases fit TRBD1. The germline V gene encodes CDR1 SGHNT and CDR2 YYREEE (reference sequence). After removal of 3 bases from V and 4 bases from J, the junction contained 8 bases not matched to a gene. CDR3 size: 15 residues.

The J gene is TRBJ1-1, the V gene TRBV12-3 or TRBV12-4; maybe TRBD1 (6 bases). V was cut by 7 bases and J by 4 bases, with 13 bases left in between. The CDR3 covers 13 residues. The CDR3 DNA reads TGTGCCAGCACCAAACAGGGCGGCACTGAAGCTTTCTTT. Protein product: CASTKQGGTEAFF.

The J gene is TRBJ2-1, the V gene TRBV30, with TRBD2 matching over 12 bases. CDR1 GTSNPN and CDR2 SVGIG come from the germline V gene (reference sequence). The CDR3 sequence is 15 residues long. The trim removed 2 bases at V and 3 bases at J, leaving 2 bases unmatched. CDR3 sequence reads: CAWSLAGGVYNEQFF. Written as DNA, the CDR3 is TGTGCCTGGAGTCTAGCGGGAGGGGTCTACAATGAGCAGTTCTTC.

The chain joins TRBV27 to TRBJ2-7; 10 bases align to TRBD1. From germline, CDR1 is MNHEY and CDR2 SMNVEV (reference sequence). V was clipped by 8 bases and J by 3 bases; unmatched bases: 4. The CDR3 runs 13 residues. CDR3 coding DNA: TGTGCCAGCCGGACAGGGGGTGGCTACGAGCAGTACTTC. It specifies CASRTGGGYEQYF.

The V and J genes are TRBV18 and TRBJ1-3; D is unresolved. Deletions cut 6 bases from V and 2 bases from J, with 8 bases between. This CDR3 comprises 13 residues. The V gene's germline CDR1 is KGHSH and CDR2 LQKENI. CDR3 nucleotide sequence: TGTGCCAGCTCCGGGGTGACTGGAAACACCATATATTTT. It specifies CASSGVTGNTIYF. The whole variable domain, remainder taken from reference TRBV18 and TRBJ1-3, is NAGVMQNPRHLVRRRGQEARLRCSPMKGHSHVYWYRQLPEEGLKFMVYLQKENIIDESGMPKERFSAEFPKEGPSILRIQQVVRGDSAAYFCASSGVTGNTIYFGEGSWLTVV.

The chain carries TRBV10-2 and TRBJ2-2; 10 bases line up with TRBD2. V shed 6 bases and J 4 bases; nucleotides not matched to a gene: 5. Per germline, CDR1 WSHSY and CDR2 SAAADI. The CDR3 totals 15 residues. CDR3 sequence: CASRTSGGATGELFF. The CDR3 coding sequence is TGCGCCAGCAGAACCAGCGGGGGGGCCACCGGGGAGCTGTTTTTT.

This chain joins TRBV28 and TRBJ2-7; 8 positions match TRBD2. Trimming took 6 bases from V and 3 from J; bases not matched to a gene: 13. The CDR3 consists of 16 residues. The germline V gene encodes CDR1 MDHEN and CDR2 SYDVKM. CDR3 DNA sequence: TGTGCCAGCAGCCCACCCCGTACTAGCGGAAGCTACGAGCAGTACTTC. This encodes CASSPPRTSGSYEQYF.

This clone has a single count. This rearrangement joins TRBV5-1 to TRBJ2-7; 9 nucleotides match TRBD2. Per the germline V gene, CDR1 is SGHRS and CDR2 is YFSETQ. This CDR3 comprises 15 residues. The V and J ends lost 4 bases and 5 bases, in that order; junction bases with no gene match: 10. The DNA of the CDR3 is TGCGCCAGCAGCAGGAGCGGGGGGCCCACCGACGAGCAGTACTTC. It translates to CASSRSGGPTDEQYF.

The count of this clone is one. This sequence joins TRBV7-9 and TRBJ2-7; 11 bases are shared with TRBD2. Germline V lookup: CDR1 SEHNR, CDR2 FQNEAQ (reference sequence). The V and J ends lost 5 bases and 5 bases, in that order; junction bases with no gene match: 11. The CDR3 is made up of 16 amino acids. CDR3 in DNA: TGTGCCAGCAGCACCCCACTAGCGGGAGTAATCCACGAGCAGTACTTC. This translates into CASSTPLAGVIHEQYF.

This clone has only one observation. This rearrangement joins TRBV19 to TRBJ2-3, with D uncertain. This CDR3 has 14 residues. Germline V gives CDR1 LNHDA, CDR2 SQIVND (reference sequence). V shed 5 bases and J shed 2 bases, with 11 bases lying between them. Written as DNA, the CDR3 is TGTGCCAGTAGTCCCTGGAGCCCCACAGATACGCAGTATTTT. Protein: CASSPWSPTDTQYF.

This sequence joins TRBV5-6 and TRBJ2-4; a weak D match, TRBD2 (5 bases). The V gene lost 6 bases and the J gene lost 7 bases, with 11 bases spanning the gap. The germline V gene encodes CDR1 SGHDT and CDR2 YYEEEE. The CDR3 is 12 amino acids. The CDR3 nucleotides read TGTGCCAGCAACCGAGGCGGGAACATTCAGTACTTC. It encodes CASNRGGNIQYF.

The CDR3 sequence: CASSRGGGTDTQYF. The CDR3 coding sequence is TGTGCCAGCAGCCGCGGGGGGGGCACAGATACGCAGTATTTT. The rearrangement uses TRBV7-9 and TRBJ2-3; 9 nucleotides agree with TRBD2. The germline V gene encodes CDR1 SEHNR and CDR2 FQNEAQ (reference sequence). The CDR3 contains 14 residues. Trimming cost V 5 bases and J 1 base; bases outside gene matches: 1.